This section outlines one T cell receptor (beta chain) sequence together with its context. The antigen remains undetermined. The study ran its PCR with 60 Vbeta and 13 Jbeta primers. Produced via immunoSEQ multiplex PCR; TCRdb's table is partial and in-frame only. In the table there are about 130,000 clones, about a sixth of which are singletons. The germline V gene has CDR1 SGHVS and CDR2 FNYEAQ. This CDR3 region has 17 residues. Trimming took off 1 base at V and 8 bases at J, with 23 bases between the two ends. Regarding donors, all were healthy bone marrow donors. The source of the sample is a study of cytomegalovirus exposure and HLA in healthy donors. Broader study findings: The study carried out a later analysis of TCR beta sequences. It associated 15,000 to 20,000 of them with specific HLA alleles at a false discovery rate of 0.05.

Sequencing was carried out using PBMCs. The receptor's source is a female donor in good health and CMV-seropositive. V gene TRBV7-6 combines with J gene TRBJ1-2; D may be TRBD1 (5 bases). The CDR3 reads CASSLVLSAGTKEGYTF. CDR3 DNA: TGTGCCAGCAGCTTAGTTCTCTCGGCAGGGACTAAGGAAGGCTACACCTTC.